This entry lists 31 T cell receptor beta chains sequenced from one sample in a study of blood T cell repertoires in COVID-19. Using immunoSEQ multiplex PCR, the repertoire was profiled, and TCRdb retains in-frame clones only, with some absent. The repertoire holds around 270,000 clones, less than 90% seen once, with almost 2% in the top ten. Material for sequencing was peripheral blood. All receptors come from a man younger than 40 with active or convalescent COVID-19.

In this sample, this clone turned up a few times. The J gene is TRBJ1-2, the V gene TRBV20-1; 7 positions agree with TRBD1. The J segment lost 8 bases and the V segment lost 6 bases, leaving 6 bases of the junction unmatched. Germline V lookup: CDR1 DFQATT, CDR2 SNEGSKA (reference sequence). The CDR3 is made up of 11 amino acids. The CDR3 region has the DNA TGCAGTGCCCGGACAGGCGCCGGCTACACCTTC. This translates into CSARTGAGYTF.

The rearrangement links TRBV6-5 to TRBJ1-5; tentatively, D is TRBD1 (6 bases). Trimming took 6 bases from V and 0 from J, leaving 9 bases between them. The CDR3 totals 14 residues. CDR1 is MNHEY, CDR2 SVGAGI, per germline. In DNA, the CDR3 is TGTGCCAGCAGAGGGGGATATAGCAATCAGCCCCAGCATTTT. Protein: CASRGGYSNQPQHF.

The rearrangement uses TRBV7-9 and TRBJ1-6, with 9 bases aligning to TRBD1. V shed 3 bases, J shed 9 bases, and the junction held 6 bases outside the gene matches. CDR1 and CDR2 from the germline V gene are SEHNR and FQNEAQ (reference sequence). This CDR3 has 15 amino acids. CDR3 DNA: TGTGCCAGCAGCTTGCTGACAGGGGGGGGTTCACCCCTCCACTTT. Translated, it gives CASSLLTGGGSPLHF.

This sequence joins TRBV9 and TRBJ1-3; 8 positions agree with TRBD1. The CDR3 contains 16 residues. Germline CDR1 reads SGDLS; CDR2 reads YYNGEE. The J segment lost 6 bases and the V segment lost 3 bases, leaving 11 bases of the junction unmatched. CDR3 sequence (DNA): TGTGCCAGCAGCGGAGCCCTCCAGACAGGGGCAAACACCATATATTTT. Its protein is CASSGALQTGANTIYF.

The chain joins TRBV11-2 to TRBJ1-3; D unclear. The CDR3 consists of 16 residues. V lost 4 bases and J lost 4, with 17 bases in between. Germline V CDR1 and CDR2: SGHAT, FQNNGV. CDR3 nucleotides: TGTGCCAGCAGCTCCGTGAGAGGGTTGGTGGGAAACACCATATATTTT. Translation gives CASSSVRGLVGNTIYF. The entire variable domain, with the rest obtained from reference TRBV11-2 and TRBJ1-3, is as follows: EAGVAQSPRYKIIEKRQSVAFWCNPISGHATLYWYQQILGQGPKLLIQFQNNGVVDDSQLPKDRFSAERLKGVDSTLKIQPAKLEDSAVYLCASSSVRGLVGNTIYFGEGSWLTVV.

The rearrangement links TRBV3-1 (or the pseudogene TRBV3-2) to TRBJ2-3; TRBD1 aligns across 12 bases. The ends lost 1 base at V and 7 bases at J; junction bases unmatched: 9. In germline, CDR1 is LGHDT, CDR2 YNNKEL (reference sequence). The CDR3 extends over 17 amino acids. CDR3 DNA: TGTGCCAGCAGCCAAGTTTTGCGGGGACAGGGGGCTCATACGCAGTATTTT. This codes for CASSQVLRGQGAHTQYF.

The chain couples TRBV9 to TRBJ1-1, with D perhaps TRBD1 (5 bases). The germline CDR1 and CDR2 sequences are SGDLS and YYNGEE. This CDR3 has 14 residues. Between the trimmed V and J ends, which lost 0 bases and 4 bases, there was a span of 10 bases. For the CDR3, the DNA is TGTGCCAGCAGCGTAGAGCCAGGGATCACTGAAGCTTTCTTT. Its protein product is CASSVEPGITEAFF.

The chain combines TRBV7-9 with TRBJ1-2, with D hard to call. Trimming took 4 bases from V and 4 from J, leaving 13 bases between them. Germline loops: CDR1 SEHNR, CDR2 FQNEAQ (reference sequence). CDR3 length: 14 residues. The chain's CDR3 is CASSSVGEGYGYTF. Here the CDR3 DNA reads TGTGCCAGCAGCTCAGTCGGGGAGGGCTATGGCTACACCTTC.

The rearrangement uses TRBV4-1 and TRBJ1-2, with D maybe TRBD1 (6 bases). Germline V gene sequence: CDR1 MGHRA, CDR2 YSYEKL. CDR3 length: 15 amino acids. V lost 5 bases to trimming and J lost 8 bases, with 21 bases between them. The CDR3 sequence is CASSDRDTEVWGYTF. CDR3 in DNA: TGCGCCAGCAGCGACCGGGACACGGAGGTTTGGGGCTACACCTTC.

The J gene is TRBJ2-2, the V gene TRBV5-4, with 8 bases identical to TRBD2. The CDR3 contains 16 residues. V shed 2 bases, J shed 2 bases, and the junction held 5 bases outside the gene matches. Germline V CDR1 and CDR2: SGHNT, YYREEE (reference sequence). Written as DNA, the CDR3 is TGTGCCAGCAGCTTCCGGGGGGGGTCAAACACCGGGGAGCTGTTTTTT. Translated: CASSFRGGSNTGELFF.

The chain combines TRBV19 with TRBJ1-2, with D possibly being TRBD1 (5 bases). The CDR3 totals 12 residues. Germline CDR1 is LNHDA and CDR2 is SQIVND (reference sequence). Trimming took off 5 bases at V and 7 bases at J, with 11 bases between the two ends. CDR3 nucleotides: TGTGCCAGTAGTCCCGGGGGGTTTGGCTACACCTTC. Its protein product is CASSPGGFGYTF.

V and J are TRBV4-1 and TRBJ1-3; D perhaps matches TRBD1 (6 bases). Germline lookup yields CDR1 MGHRA and CDR2 YSYEKL. The V gene lost 3 bases and the J gene lost 0 bases, with 18 bases spanning the gap. There are 18 residues in the CDR3. In DNA form, the CDR3 reads TGCGCCAGCAGCCAGCTACAGGGTAGATCCGGCTCTGGAAACACCATATATTTT. Translated: CASSQLQGRSGSGNTIYF.

The chain uses TRBV4-1 and TRBJ1-2; D remains unclear. Germline-derived CDR1 and CDR2 are MGHRA and YSYEKL. V was trimmed by 0 bases and J by 10 bases, leaving 9 bases between them. The CDR3 runs 12 residues. CDR3 residues: CASSQDRVFYTF. In DNA, the CDR3 is TGCGCCAGCAGCCAAGATCGGGTATTCTACACCTTC.

The chain recombines TRBV18 with TRBJ1-6, with a weak D call TRBD1 (6 bases). V lost 6 bases to trimming and J lost 10 bases, with 16 bases between them. The CDR3 totals 14 residues. The germline gives CDR1 KGHSH, CDR2 LQKENI. The CDR3 bases are TGTGCCAGCTCCGATACGACAGGCGACTCACCCCTCCACTTT. It translates to CASSDTTGDSPLHF. Based on the CDR3 plus reference TRBV18 and TRBJ1-6, the full variable domain is NAGVMQNPRHLVRRRGQEARLRCSPMKGHSHVYWYRQLPEEGLKFMVYLQKENIIDESGMPKERFSAEFPKEGPSILRIQQVVRGDSAAYFCASSDTTGDSPLHFGNGTRLTVT.

The CDR3: CASSAGYNQPQHF. The CDR3 nucleotides are TGTGCCAGTAGTGCAGGGTATAATCAGCCCCAGCATTTT. The V call is TRBV19, the J call TRBJ1-5, with D possibly matching TRBD1 (5 bases). The CDR3 has 13 residues. Trimming pared 5 bases from V and 4 bases from J, leaving 9 bases between. Germline CDR1 and CDR2: LNHDA and SQIVND (reference sequence).

The CDR3 DNA sequence: TGTGCCTGGAGGACAGGGTTGCATGGCTACACCTTC. It encodes CAWRTGLHGYTF. The rearrangement uses TRBV30 and TRBJ1-2, with 7 bases that match TRBD1. V lost 3 bases and J lost 6; bases outside the gene matches: 4. The CDR3 consists of 12 residues. Per the germline V gene, CDR1 is GTSNPN and CDR2 is SVGIG (reference sequence).

The J gene is TRBJ2-3, the V gene TRBV30, with TRBD2 matching 9 bases. This CDR3 has 15 amino acids. The junction had 4 bases not matched to a gene; V was cut back by 1 base and J by 2 bases. Germline V CDR1 and CDR2: GTSNPN, SVGIG (reference sequence). The CDR3: CAWSGLAAITDTQYF. The CDR3 coding sequence is TGTGCCTGGAGTGGACTAGCGGCGATCACAGATACGCAGTATTTT.

The chain couples TRBV10-3 to TRBJ1-2; D gene unclear. Trimming left V 4 bases short and J 6 bases short, with 9 bases between. CDR1 ENHRY and CDR2 SYGVKD come from the germline V gene. The CDR3 totals 12 residues. The CDR3 coding sequence is TGTGCCATCAGTGGGGTGGAGGATGGCTACACCTTC. Amino acid sequence: CAISGVEDGYTF.

V gene TRBV5-6 combines with J gene TRBJ1-4; no reliable D call. Looked up from germline, CDR1 is SGHDT and CDR2 is YYEEEE. This CDR3 is 14 amino acids long. Trimming left V 4 bases short and J 6 bases short, with 13 bases between. CDR3 protein: CASSLRPADEKLFF. The CDR3 DNA reads as TGTGCCAGCAGCCTAAGGCCCGCGGATGAAAAACTGTTTTTT.

The genes are TRBV5-8 and TRBJ2-3; the D gene is possibly TRBD1 (5 bases). In germline, CDR1 is SGHTS, CDR2 YDEGEE. Trimming left V 4 bases short and J 2 bases short, with 23 bases between. This CDR3 is built from 18 residues. As DNA, the CDR3 is TGTGCCAGCAGCCCTCGAGTTGGCGGACAACTACTCACAGATACGCAGTATTTT. This sequence encodes CASSPRVGGQLLTDTQYF.

V is TRBV6-5 and J is TRBJ1-6; D is ambiguous. CDR3 length: 15 amino acids. The germline V gene has CDR1 MNHEY and CDR2 SVGAGI. Trimming cost V 6 bases and J 10 bases, with 19 bases left between them. This CDR3 is CASSPETLLSSPLHF. In nucleotides, the CDR3 is TGTGCCAGCAGCCCCGAAACCTTACTGTCCTCACCCCTCCACTTT.

The chain combines TRBV7-9 with TRBJ2-7; no clear D. V shed 8 bases and J shed 0 bases, with 14 bases lying between them. This CDR3 contains 14 residues. Looked up from germline, CDR1 is SEHNR and CDR2 is FQNEAQ (reference sequence). The CDR3 protein is CASAPQVSSYEQYF. CDR3 coding DNA: TGTGCCAGCGCTCCCCAGGTTAGCTCCTACGAGCAGTACTTC.

The CDR3 region is CASSQDSVAGGYTF. The DNA of the CDR3 is TGTGCCAGCAGCCAAGATTCGGTGGCCGGGGGCTACACCTTC. V usage is TRBV3-1 (or the pseudogene TRBV3-2) and J usage is TRBJ1-2; D is unresolved. CDR3 length: 14 residues. Deletions cut 0 bases from V and 8 bases from J, with 13 bases between. Germline V gene sequence: CDR1 LGHDT, CDR2 YNNKEL (reference sequence).

The gene calls are TRBV5-1 and TRBJ1-1; D unclear. Trimming removed 4 bases at V and 2 bases at J, with 21 bases between. Germline CDR1 SGHRS, CDR2 YFSETQ. This CDR3 spans 17 amino acids. In DNA form, the CDR3 reads TGCGCCAGCAGCCCGGAGGCGTTGAAAGGCTTAAACACTGAAGCTTTCTTT. This sequence encodes CASSPEALKGLNTEAFF.

The chain carries TRBV11-2 and TRBJ1-1; no firm D call. Per germline, CDR1 SGHAT and CDR2 FQNNGV. V dropped 1 base and J dropped 0 bases, with 9 bases sitting between them. This CDR3 has 15 amino acids. CDR3 protein: CASSLGWQVNTEAFF. CDR3 DNA: TGTGCCAGCAGCTTAGGATGGCAGGTGAACACTGAAGCTTTCTTT.

A few counts support this clone. This chain connects TRBV5-7 to TRBJ1-3; the D is unclear. Being an ORF, TRBV5-7 has a function that is uncertain. There are 17 residues in the CDR3. Trimming took 1 base from V and 0 from J, leaving 14 bases between them. CDR3 residues: CASSLFSCAASGNTIYF. The CDR3 bases are TGTGCCAGCAGCTTGTTTTCTTGCGCTGCCTCTGGAAACACCATATATTTT.

V is TRBV4-2 and J is TRBJ2-7; no reliable D call. The V gene lost 2 bases and the J gene lost 0 bases, with 8 bases spanning the gap. CDR1 is LGHNA, CDR2 YNFKEQ, per germline. The CDR3 covers 14 residues. CDR3 bases: TGTGCCAGCAGCCAATCAGGCTACTCCTACGAGCAGTACTTC. This codes for CASSQSGYSYEQYF.

V gene TRBV19 combines with J gene TRBJ1-5; 7 bases align to TRBD1. CDR1 and CDR2 (germline): LNHDA, SQIVND (reference sequence). V lost 6 bases to trimming and J lost 4 bases; unmatched junction nucleotides: 6. The CDR3 consists of 14 residues. The chain's CDR3 is CASSSGQKNQPQHF. The CDR3 DNA reads as TGTGCCAGTAGCTCGGGACAGAAAAATCAGCCCCAGCATTTT.

CDR3 residues: CASSISPGGNGYTF. CDR3 coding DNA: TGTGCCAGCTCCATTAGCCCGGGGGGTAATGGCTACACCTTC. This chain joins TRBV11-2 and TRBJ1-2, with a tentative D call TRBD1 (5 bases). This CDR3 region has 14 residues. V lost 8 bases and J 6 bases, leaving 19 bases between the germline ends. Germline CDR1 and CDR2: SGHAT and FQNNGV.

V is TRBV19 and J is TRBJ1-2, with D possibly TRBD1 on 5 matching bases. Deletions cut 9 bases from V and 4 bases from J, with 24 bases between. CDR1 and CDR2 (germline): LNHDA, SQIVND (reference sequence). The CDR3 extends over 16 amino acids. CDR3 DNA sequence: TGTGCCAGCCTGTCAGACCCATCAGGCGGGGGCTATGGCTACACCTTC. Translation: CASLSDPSGGGYGYTF.

The chain carries TRBV21-1 and TRBJ1-1; the DNA was not compared with TRBD1, the D call given in the table. TRBV21-1 is a listed pseudogene. The CDR3 sequence is 16 residues long. CDR3: CASSKGQGVSNTEAFF. CDR3 bases: TGTGCCAGCAGCAAAGGGCAGGGGGTCTCGAACACTGAAGCTTTCTTT.